This T cell receptor (beta chain) was identified during a study of beta chain features in type 1 diabetes. What was sequenced were expressed TCRB transcripts, since all of the isolated RNA had been reverse transcribed. The protocol was immunoSEQ multiplex PCR, while the TCRdb copy is restricted to in-frame clones and leaves out a portion. Among 150,000 to 180,000 clones listed, roughly 8.1% were seen once. This clone came up a few times. Trimming took off 3 bases at V and 6 bases at J, with 21 bases between the two ends. The CDR3 consists of 16 residues. CDR1 and CDR2 from the germline V gene are SGHDT and YYEEEE.

V is TRBV5-6 and J is TRBJ1-1; no clear D. This TCR derives from a man aged 18 to 29 in good health. The sequenced sample was central memory CD4+ T cells from blood. CDR3 sequence (DNA): TGTGCCAGCAGCTATTTCGGGATAACAGACGGCGCTGAAGCTTTCTTT. It codes for CASSYFGITDGAEAFF.